This T cell receptor (beta chain) appears in the sequencing data of a study of T cell changes during pregnancy in multiple sclerosis. In germline, CDR1 is SGHTA, CDR2 FQGNSA. V lost 1 base to trimming and J lost 5 bases; unmatched junction nucleotides: 2. The CDR3 is 16 amino acids. Assay used: immunoSEQ multiplex PCR; TCRdb lists only in-frame clones, some missing. The sample lists over 35,000 clones, about nine tenths seen once, with less than 0.5% in the top ten. This receptor was taken from a female donor in good health, enrolled as a control in a pregnancy study. The sample was CD4+ T cells from peripheral blood mononuclear cells, taken in the third trimester of pregnancy. The chain is built from TRBV7-2 and TRBJ2-2; 12 bases fit TRBD2. The CDR3 DNA is TGTGCCAGCAGCTTAGGACTAGCGGGAGTTACCGGGGAGCTGTTTTTT. The encoded protein is CASSLGLAGVTGELFF. The variable domain in full, with the rest retrieved from reference TRBV7-2 and TRBJ2-2, is GAGVSQSPSNKVTEKGKDVELRCDPISGHTALYWYRQSLGQGLEFLIYFQGNSAPDKSGLPSDRFSAERTGGSVSTLTIQRTQQEDSAVYLCASSLGLAGVTGELFFGEGSRLTVL.